The following is a TCR beta chain sequence with its context. Its antigen is undetermined. These data belong to a study of vaccination and CD4 T cells after COVID-19. As for the study in general: Overlapping spike peptides of SARS-CoV-2, HCoV-NL63, HCoV-OC43 and HCoV-229E stimulated the cells.

Sequence data for DNA of cultured CD4+ T cells were generated by the Oncomine TCR Beta short-read assay. TCRdb reprocessed the PCR reads with MiXCR, giving one entry per CDR3 protein. This sample has 9,900 or so distinct CDR3 sequences, with about 30% found just once. Treatment here: approximately nine-day PBMC culture with coronavirus spike peptide pools or control peptides (ViraFEST assay). The CDR3 contains 16 residues. Germline-derived CDR1 and CDR2 are SGHRS and YFSETQ. Losses at the gene ends were 6 bases for V and 4 bases for J; bases not matched to a gene: 9. Notes on the study in general: A nonsignificant rise from approximately 21 to 40 was seen in the median number of SARS-CoV-2-reactive clonotypes.

This sample comprised CD4+ T cells from blood, cultured in vitro, obtained after SARS-CoV-2 vaccination. The gene calls are TRBV5-1 and TRBJ2-2, with TRBD1 matching over 10 bases. The TCR was taken from a human donor who had recovered from COVID-19. CDR3 sequence: CASKLFGQGGTGELFF. In DNA form, the CDR3 reads TGCGCCAGCAAGCTTTTCGGACAGGGGGGCACCGGGGAGCTGTTTTTT.